A selection of T cell receptor beta chains follows, all from one sample in a study of control samples from healthy donors and cancer patients. Method: immunoSEQ multiplex PCR; TCRdb's copy keeps in-frame clones and lacks some. Of tens of thousands of clones in the sample, roughly 93% were seen once. The specimen was PBMCs. These receptors came from a woman aged 35 to 49 with lung cancer. CDR3s include the opening cysteine and the closing phenylalanine or tryptophan. The D gene is left open where the match is weak. Not all rows give a size; the values are once, few, many and, for expanded clones, a class.

clone size: NA; V gene: TRBV19; J gene: TRBJ2-5; D gene: NA; CDR3 DNA: TGTGCCAGTAGTAACCCCCGGGACTCGAGGGAGACCCAGTACTTC; CDR3 protein: CASSNPRDSRETQYF
clone size: once; V gene: TRBV5-1; J gene: TRBJ1-1; D gene: NA; CDR3 DNA: TGCGCCAGCAGCGTGGATCCGGGACAAGAAGCTTTCTTT; CDR3 protein: CASSVDPGQEAFF
clone size: NA; V gene: TRBV6-6; J gene: TRBJ2-1; D gene: TRBD1; CDR3 DNA: TGTGCTGTACAGGGGGCGGATTACAATGAGCAGTTCTTC; CDR3 protein: CAVQGADYNEQFF
clone size: NA; V gene: TRBV10-2; J gene: TRBJ2-3; D gene: TRBD2; CDR3 DNA: TGCGCCAGCAGTGAGCGGCTAGCGGGGTCAGATACGCAGTATTTT; CDR3 protein: CASSERLAGSDTQYF
clone size: NA; V gene: TRBV4-1; J gene: TRBJ2-3; D gene: TRBD2; CDR3 DNA: TGCGCCAGCAGCCAAGATTCGCTAGCGGGGGGGTCCACAGATACGCAGTATTTT; CDR3 protein: CASSQDSLAGGSTDTQYF
clone size: NA; V gene: TRBV28; J gene: TRBJ2-1; D gene: NA; CDR3 DNA: TGTGCCAGCAGTCCTGGGACAAGAGGGAATGAGCAGTTCTTC; CDR3 protein: CASSPGTRGNEQFF
clone size: NA; V gene: TRBV7-2; J gene: TRBJ1-2; D gene: NA; CDR3 DNA: TGTGCCAGCAAAGGGCCTTCTAACTATGGCTACACCTTC; CDR3 protein: CASKGPSNYGYTF
clone size: NA; V gene: TRBV9; J gene: TRBJ1-3; D gene: NA; CDR3 DNA: TGTGCCAGCAGCCCGTTGGGGGGAGGAAACACCATATATTTT; CDR3 protein: CASSPLGGGNTIYF
clone size: NA; V gene: TRBV6-5; J gene: TRBJ1-2; D gene: NA; CDR3 DNA: TGTGCCAGCAGTTCCCCGCGGGGGCGTAGAGGCTACACCTTC; CDR3 protein: CASSSPRGRRGYTF
clone size: NA; V gene: TRBV7-9; J gene: TRBJ2-1; D gene: NA; CDR3 DNA: TGTGCCAGCAGCCAGGGAAGAGGGGGGAATGAGCAGTTCTTC; CDR3 protein: CASSQGRGGNEQFF
clone size: NA; V gene: TRBV6-2/TRBV6-3; J gene: TRBJ2-4; D gene: NA; CDR3 DNA: TGTGCCAGCAGCTCAACCCCGGACAGATTCAAAAACATTCAGTACTTC; CDR3 protein: CASSSTPDRFKNIQYF
clone size: NA; V gene: TRBV2; J gene: TRBJ1-3; D gene: TRBD1; CDR3 DNA: TGTGCCAGCAGTCCCACCGGGCAGGGGGCAAACACCATATATTTT; CDR3 protein: CASSPTGQGANTIYF
clone size: NA; V gene: TRBV11-2; J gene: TRBJ1-4; D gene: NA; CDR3 DNA: TGTGCCAGCAGCCCGGGGTCGGGAAAACTGTTTTTT; CDR3 protein: CASSPGSGKLFF